Below, one T cell receptor (beta chain) is given with its context. These data come from a study of blood T cell repertoires in COVID-19. Study at large: Specimens from acute and convalescent COVID-19 originated in the United States, Italy and Spain.

Sequencing used immunoSEQ multiplex PCR; TCRdb keeps in-frame clones, though not all of them. The profile shows some 150,000 clones, around 83% of them singletons. The ends were cut back, 4 bases at V and 3 bases at J, with 15 bases in the middle. CDR3 length: 15 amino acids. Germline V gene data show CDR1 as SGHTA and CDR2 as FQGNSA. This receptor was obtained from a woman aged 45-65 years in a cohort exposed to, infected with or recovered from COVID-19 (not recorded which). The sequencing sample was made of PBMCs or T cells enriched from blood (not recorded which). V is TRBV7-2 and J is TRBJ1-1, with unresolved D. The CDR3 loop reads CASSSKSYEDTEAFF. In nucleotides, the CDR3 is TGTGCCAGCAGCTCCAAGAGTTATGAGGACACTGAAGCTTTCTTT.